This is a list of T cell receptor beta chains from one sample in a study of PD-L1 blockade in urothelial cancer. Using immunoSEQ multiplex PCR, the repertoire was profiled, and TCRdb retains in-frame clones only, with some absent. The sample includes fewer than 80,000 clones, 81% of them seen just once. The material sequenced was PBMCs, taken around atezolizumab (anti-PD-L1) treatment. These receptors were collected from a man between 65 and 85 years old with urothelial cancer. The CDR3 runs from the conserved cysteine through the conserved F or W. The D gene is left open where the match is weak. Part of the rows lack a size; the others show once, few, many or a class for expanded clones.

V	J	length	D	size	DNA	CDR3
TRBV5-8	TRBJ1-4	15	.	.	TGTGCCAGCAGCTCGCCGACGGACTATAATGAAAAACTGTTTTTT	CASSSPTDYNEKLFF
TRBV19	TRBJ2-7	18	TRBD2	.	TGTGCCAGTAGTATAGGACCCTCTAGGAGCGGGAGAACCTACGAGCAGTACTTC	CASSIGPSRSGRTYEQYF
TRBV6-1	TRBJ2-3	13	TRBD2	.	TGTGCCAGCAGTGAATGGGGGGGAAGTACGCAGTATTTT	CASSEWGGSTQYF
TRBV19	TRBJ1-4	15	.	.	TGTGCCAGTAGTAGGGGGGATACAACTAATGAAAAACTGTTTTTT	CASSRGDTTNEKLFF
TRBV18	TRBJ2-1	14	.	.	TGTGCCAGCTCACCAGCGGGAAATTACAATGAGCAGTTCTTC	CASSPAGNYNEQFF
TRBV5-6	TRBJ1-1	16	TRBD1	.	TGTGCCAGCAGCTTGAGTGGACAGGTGGGTATGAAGGAAGCTTTCTTT	CASSLSGQVGMKEAFF
TRBV7-3	TRBJ1-1	13	.	.	TGTGCCAGCAGCTTATCGACAGCCACTGAAGCTTTCTTT	CASSLSTATEAFF
TRBV5-1	TRBJ1-4	14	.	.	TGCGCCAGTGGAGGGGGGGAAGATAATGAAAAACTGTTTTTT	CASGGGEDNEKLFF
TRBV12-5	TRBJ1-2	13	.	once	TGTGCTAGTGGTTTGGTCGAGGTTCGTAGCTACACCTTC	CASGLVEVRSYTF
TRBV18	TRBJ2-4	15	TRBD1	.	TGTGCCAGCTCAGGGACAGGCGGCAGGGTAAACATTCAGTACTTC	CASSGTGGRVNIQYF
TRBV11-3	TRBJ2-3	18	TRBD2	.	TGTGCCAGCAGCTCCCGGGGGGGGGCGGGAGGTCTCACAGATACGCAGTATTTT	CASSSRGGAGGLTDTQYF
TRBV6-1	TRBJ1-4	13	.	.	TGTGCCAGCAGTGTTGGGGCTGGGGAAAAACTGTTTTTT	CASSVGAGEKLFF
TRBV9	TRBJ1-2	17	.	.	TGTGCCAGCAGCGTATCTGTTGGGCAGATCCCTAACTATGGCTACACCTTC	CASSVSVGQIPNYGYTF
TRBV19	TRBJ1-5	15	.	.	TGTGCCAGTAGTGTACCGGGATATCGCAATCAGCCCCAGCATTTT	CASSVPGYRNQPQHF
TRBV2	TRBJ2-7	14	.	.	TGTGCCAGCAGCTCCAGGGGACACAACTACGAGCAGTACTTC	CASSSRGHNYEQYF
TRBV5-4	TRBJ2-2	17	TRBD2	.	TGTGCCGTCACCTCCGGGACTAGCGGGAGGTCTACCGGGGAGCTGTTTTTT	CAVTSGTSGRSTGELFF
TRBV5-1	TRBJ2-5	13	TRBD1	.	TGCGCCAGCAGCAGACAGGGGGGAGAGACCCAGTACTTC	CASSRQGGETQYF
TRBV18	TRBJ2-1	16	TRBD1	.	TGTGCCAGCTCACCGTCCGGACAGGGCTTCTACAATGAGCAGTTCTTC	CASSPSGQGFYNEQFF
TRBV28	TRBJ1-1	12	.	.	TGTGCCAGCAGTACCCCCAGCAGGGATGCTTTCTTT	CASSTPSRDAFF
TRBV6-1	TRBJ2-5	12	TRBD1	.	TGTGCCGGAGGACAGGGCAGCGAGACCCAGTACTTC	CAGGQGSETQYF
TRBV27	TRBJ1-2	12	.	.	TGTGCCAGCAGTGCCAACTACTATGGCTACACCTTC	CASSANYYGYTF
TRBV5-6	TRBJ2-7	16	TRBD2	.	TGTGCCAGCAGCTTGGCCGCGGGAGTTCGATTGCACGAGCAGTACTTC	CASSLAAGVRLHEQYF
TRBV10-1	TRBJ2-2	14	.	few	TGCGCCAGCAGTGACTCCGGGAACACCGGGGAGCTGTTTTTT	CASSDSGNTGELFF
TRBV11-2	TRBJ2-1	17	TRBD2	few	TGTGCCAGCAGCTTCCGCCTCCTTACTAGCGGGAGCAATGAGCAGTTCTTC	CASSFRLLTSGSNEQFF
TRBV30	TRBJ1-2	11	.	few	TGTGCCTGGGACCCGGGTGTTGGCTACACCTTC	CAWDPGVGYTF
TRBV9	TRBJ2-7	12	TRBD2	.	TGTGCCAGCGGTAGCGGGAGCTACGAGCAGTACTTC	CASGSGSYEQYF
TRBV5-4	TRBJ2-7	15	.	.	TGTGCCAGCAGGGGCGGGACAGACTACTCCTACGAGCAGTACTTC	CASRGGTDYSYEQYF
TRBV6-5	TRBJ2-1	14	.	.	TGTGCCAGCAGGCGGGGCAGTCCCTACAATGAGCAGTTCTTC	CASRRGSPYNEQFF
TRBV5-6	TRBJ1-2	13	.	.	TGTGCCAGCAGCTTGCAGGGAAACTATGGCTACACCTTC	CASSLQGNYGYTF
TRBV7-2	TRBJ2-7	15	TRBD2	.	TGTGCCAGCAGCTTAGATAGCGGGAGTACGTACGAGCAGTACTTC	CASSLDSGSTYEQYF
TRBV4-1	TRBJ2-3	15	.	.	TGCGCCAGCAGCCAGGACAATGTTCGCACAGATACGCAGTATTTT	CASSQDNVRTDTQYF
TRBV19	TRBJ1-1	16	TRBD1	.	TGTGCCAGTAGTTCCCCCCGGGACAGAATGAACACTGAAGCTTTCTTT	CASSSPRDRMNTEAFF
TRBV2	TRBJ2-3	16	TRBD1	.	TGTGCCAGCAATTTACAGGGGGCCCAAAACACAGATACGCAGTATTTT	CASNLQGAQNTDTQYF
TRBV6-1	TRBJ1-1	13	.	.	TGTGCCAGCAACCAGAGGGTTGACACTGAAGCTTTCTTT	CASNQRVDTEAFF
TRBV28	TRBJ1-5	14	.	.	TGTGCCAGCAGTCTTGGACAGTACAATCAGCCCCAGCATTTT	CASSLGQYNQPQHF
TRBV2	TRBJ2-7	14	TRBD1	.	TGTGCCAGCAGCCCGGGACAGGTGATCTACGAGCAGTACTTC	CASSPGQVIYEQYF
TRBV19	TRBJ1-5	16	.	.	TGTGCCAGTAGTATAGAAGGAGGGCAGTGGCTTCAGCCCCAGCATTTT	CASSIEGGQWLQPQHF
TRBV5-4	TRBJ2-2	16	TRBD2	once	TGTGCCAGCAGCTTGGGGCTAGCGGGGACCACCGGGGAGCTGTTTTTT	CASSLGLAGTTGELFF
TRBV6-5	TRBJ1-1	13	.	.	TGTGCCAGCAGTGTACAGGGTGCGGGTGAAGCTTTCTTT	CASSVQGAGEAFF
TRBV5-1	TRBJ2-3	12	.	few	TGCGCCAGCAGCTTGGCCGGAGATACGCAGTATTTT	CASSLAGDTQYF
TRBV5-1	TRBJ2-3	13	TRBD1	.	TGCGCCAGCAGCGGGGACAGACCAGATACGCAGTATTTT	CASSGDRPDTQYF
TRBV19	TRBJ2-3	14	TRBD1	few	TGTGCCAGTAGTTCCAACAGGGGTACAGATACGCAGTATTTT	CASSSNRGTDTQYF
TRBV10-1	TRBJ1-1	13	.	.	TGCGCCAGCAGCCCCCCAATTAACACTGAAGCTTTCTTT	CASSPPINTEAFF
TRBV5-1	TRBJ2-1	16	TRBD2	once	TGCGCCAGCAGCTTGTCGGCGGCTAGCGGCTACAATGAGCAGTTCTTC	CASSLSAASGYNEQFF
TRBV29-1	TRBJ2-7	14	TRBD2	once	TGCAGCGTAGTCACTAGCGGAACCCTCTACGAGCAGTACTTC	CSVVTSGTLYEQYF
TRBV7-2	TRBJ1-5	17	TRBD1	once	TGTGCCAGCAGCTTAGAGTCAGGGGGGACACCTAATCAGCCCCAGCATTTT	CASSLESGGTPNQPQHF
TRBV5-4	TRBJ2-6	17	.	.	TGTGCCAGCAGCTTGCGGGGTGGGTTGAATGGGGCCAACGTCCTGACTTTC	CASSLRGGLNGANVLTF
TRBV5-1	TRBJ1-3	15	.	.	TGCGCCAGCAGACTTGACAGTTACTCTGGAAACACCATATATTTT	CASRLDSYSGNTIYF